The sequence of this TCR beta chain was determined in a study of PD-1 blockade in classical Hodgkin lymphoma. Note on this clone: Its target is not known.

The patients all showed relapse after autologous stem cell transplantation, while their brentuximab vedotin exposure varied. Sequencing was performed with immunoSEQ multiplex PCR; in TCRdb, only in-frame clones are kept and a portion is missing. The sample lists roughly 7,000 clones, roughly four fifths occurring once. Germline values: CDR1 MNHEY, CDR2 SVGAGI. The CDR3 extends over 13 amino acids. Trimming took off 7 bases at V and 6 bases at J, with 12 bases between the two ends. Regarding the study as a whole: Why the repertoires differ is still unclear, perhaps disease activity or prior therapy. TCR diversity rose significantly by C4D1 in CD4+ but not CD8+ cells.

This chain uses TRBV6-5 with TRBJ2-2; D is unresolved. The TCR was taken from a human donor with classical Hodgkin lymphoma. Sequenced here: peripheral blood mononuclear cells (PBMCs), sampled at baseline. DNA for the CDR3: TGTGCCAGCACCATGTTGTCTGCCGGGGAGCTGTTTTTT. Its protein product is CASTMLSAGELFF.